This TCR beta chain was observed in a study of T cell changes during pregnancy in multiple sclerosis. The germline V and J ends were trimmed by 2 bases and 0 bases, with 10 bases remaining between them. The CDR3 has 15 residues. Germline CDR1 reads SNHLY; CDR2 reads FYNNEI. The table came from immunoSEQ multiplex PCR; TCRdb's copy has only in-frame clones and leaves some out. The data show 35,000 or so clones, around 91% seen once. Sequencing was performed on CD8+ T cells from peripheral blood mononuclear cells, taken in the third trimester of pregnancy. This chain joins TRBV2 and TRBJ1-1; D ambiguous. The clonotype was recovered from a female donor with multiple sclerosis, enrolled in a pregnancy study. The CDR3 DNA reads TGTGCCAGCAGTGAAACCGGAGCTATGAACACTGAAGCTTTCTTT. Translation: CASSETGAMNTEAFF.